A selection of T cell receptor beta chains follows, all from one sample in a study of OX40 agonist ivuxolimab in advanced cancers. TCRdb's table, derived via immunoSEQ multiplex PCR, lists solely in-frame clones and lacks some. Of tens of thousands of clones detected, 65% to 85% appear once; the ten largest clones hold 1.9%. Sequenced here: CD4+ or CD8+ T cells sorted from blood, sampled in a trial of the OX40 agonist ivuxolimab. These receptors originate from an adult with an advanced solid tumor such as melanoma, head and neck, liver or kidney cancer. Both conserved end residues are trimmed from each CDR3. Fields, in order: clone size, V gene, D gene, CDR3 length, CDR3 protein. The D gene is left open where the match is weak. Rows may omit the clone size; those that give it use once, few, many or a size class.

. | TRBV11-2 | TRBD2 | 17 | ASSSPRSGSNPSTDTQY
. | TRBV7-9 | . | 9 | ASSIGPLGY
. | TRBV7-2 | . | 11 | ASSVGTYTEAF
. | TRBV18 | . | 14 | ASSPQGPLTNTEAF
. | TRBV5-4 | . | 12 | ASSLGGQEVGYT
. | TRBV6-6 | . | 12 | ASSYSLENTEAF
. | TRBV6-6 | . | 11 | ATSLPGGEKLF
. | TRBV29-1 | TRBD2 | 13 | SVDSASGTGDEQY
once | TRBV5-1 | TRBD2 | 14 | ASSLTGTSGSDTQY
. | TRBV7-2 | TRBD2 | 13 | ASSLNSGSRETQY
. | TRBV5-1 | . | 14 | ASSLGTDGIGDEQY
few | TRBV5-1 | . | 10 | ASSFTEGEQY
. | TRBV5-5 | . | 12 | ASSGRTSGNTIY
. | TRBV5-1 | . | 11 | ASSLAPDSPLH
. | TRBV7-8 | TRBD2 | 14 | ASSLGSGRTTGPQY
. | TRBV5-4 | TRBD1 | 12 | ASSLQTGGDIQY
. | TRBV10-2 | TRBD1 | 13 | ASRPLDRGGYGYT
. | TRBV9 | . | 14 | ASSAGVGGLNEKLF
. | TRBV18 | . | 12 | ASSPAGQSETQY
. | TRBV9 | . | 13 | ASSVGGLSGNTIY
. | TRBV11-3 | . | 12 | ASSFGGTPTEAF
. | TRBV7-2 | . | 13 | ASSRQFGTLSKLF
. | TRBV10-3 | TRBD1 | 13 | ATLMLDRGMDTQY
once | TRBV29-1 | . | 11 | SVEDRQAGEQY
. | TRBV29-1 | . | 12 | SVEKGADFYGYT
. | TRBV5-1 | . | 12 | ASSLVDGNYGYT
few | TRBV20-1 | . | 8 | SARNTEAF
. | TRBV19 | . | 15 | ASRTRFSGRFSQPQH
. | TRBV7-6 | . | 11 | ASSFIDTGELF
. | TRBV5-5 | . | 12 | ASSLVGRSYEQY
. | TRBV6-5 | . | 13 | ASSYWASPSYEQY
. | TRBV19 | TRBD2 | 14 | ASSSLGRADTGELF
. | TRBV15 | . | 11 | ATSTIRTETQY
. | TRBV19 | TRBD2 | 13 | ASKVPSGSTDTQY
. | TRBV4-1 | . | 10 | ASSFSYNEQF
once | TRBV7-8 | . | 11 | ASSLPSTDTQY
. | TRBV15 | . | 12 | ATSETREYNEQF
. | TRBV5-4 | TRBD1 | 13 | ASSQGAPNTGELF
. | TRBV27 | TRBD1 | 14 | ASSLNQDRGEGGYT
. | TRBV7-3 | . | 13 | ASSLEGTANSPLH
. | TRBV30 | . | 9 | AWSLVYEQY
. | TRBV5-1 | . | 12 | ASSFSVNYNEQF
once | TRBV25-1 | . | 12 | ASSARTLNTEAF
. | TRBV5-1 | . | 15 | ASSLMIGAFSSYEQY
. | TRBV5-1 | TRBD2 | 14 | ASSLVAGGPGDTQY
few | TRBV20-1 | . | 9 | SASTPWSRY
. | TRBV5-1 | . | 13 | ASSPTSSGANVLT
. | TRBV15 | . | 14 | ATSTGLSGVIDTQY
. | TRBV5-8 | . | 14 | ASSLWGTGLSYEQY
once | TRBV5-1 | TRBD1 | 15 | ASSLIGGGQGIGGYT
once | TRBV6-6 | . | 13 | ASSYSGGLGSPLH
. | TRBV5-1 | . | 13 | ASSPTLSSTDTQY
. | TRBV7-9 | TRBD1 | 12 | ASSDRGSYNEQF
. | TRBV19 | TRBD1 | 12 | ASSRDSASYEQY
. | TRBV5-1 | TRBD1 | 12 | ASSVTGPVAEAF
. | TRBV27 | . | 12 | ASSTRSSGNTIY
. | TRBV7-6 | . | 16 | ASSLLVKGHSSYNEQF